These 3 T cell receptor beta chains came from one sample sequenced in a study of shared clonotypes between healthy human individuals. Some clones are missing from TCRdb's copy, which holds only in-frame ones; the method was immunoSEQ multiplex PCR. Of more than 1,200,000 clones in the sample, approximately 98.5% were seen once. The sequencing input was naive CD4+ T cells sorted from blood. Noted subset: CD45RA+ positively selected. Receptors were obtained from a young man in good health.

DNA of the CDR3: TGTGCCAGCAGCCAGACAGGGGTGGGAAACACCATATATTTT. Its translation: CASSQTGVGNTIYF. The chain links TRBV5-5 to TRBJ1-3, with 8 bases fitting TRBD1. V dropped 4 bases and J dropped 4; count of bases not matched to a gene: 4. Germline CDR1 SGHKS, CDR2 YYEKEE (reference sequence). The CDR3 length is 14 residues.

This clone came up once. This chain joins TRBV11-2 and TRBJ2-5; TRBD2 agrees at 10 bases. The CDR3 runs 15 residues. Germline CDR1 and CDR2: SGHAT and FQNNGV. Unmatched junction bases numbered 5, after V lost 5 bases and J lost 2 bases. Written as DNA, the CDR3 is TGTGCCAGCAGCAGAGCGGGAGGGTTTCAAGAGACCCAGTACTTC. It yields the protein CASSRAGGFQETQYF.

CDR3 nucleotide sequence: TGTGCCAGCAGCTTGGCCGGGATCAATGAGCAGTTCTTC. Its translation: CASSLAGINEQFF. The rearrangement uses TRBV5-5 and TRBJ2-1; maybe TRBD2 (5 bases). V lost 0 bases and J lost 6, with 7 bases in between. There are 13 residues in the CDR3. Germline loops: CDR1 SGHKS, CDR2 YYEKEE (reference sequence).